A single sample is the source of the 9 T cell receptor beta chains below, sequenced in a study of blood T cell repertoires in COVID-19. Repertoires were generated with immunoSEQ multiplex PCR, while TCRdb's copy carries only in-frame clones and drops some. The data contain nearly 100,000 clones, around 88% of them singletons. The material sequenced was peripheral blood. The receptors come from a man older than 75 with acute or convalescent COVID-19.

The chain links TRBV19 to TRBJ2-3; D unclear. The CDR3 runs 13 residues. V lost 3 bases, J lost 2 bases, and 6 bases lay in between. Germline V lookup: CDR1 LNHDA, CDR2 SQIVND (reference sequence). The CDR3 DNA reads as TGTGCCAGTAGTATGCAGGTCACAGATACGCAGTATTTT. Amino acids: CASSMQVTDTQYF.

Written as DNA, the CDR3 is TGTGCCAGCAGTTGGCCGACTAGCGGGAGGGATGAGCAGTTCTTC. Its translation is CASSWPTSGRDEQFF. The chain recombines TRBV6-2 or TRBV6-3 with TRBJ2-1; 14 bases match TRBD2. Germline CDR1 reads MNHEY; CDR2 reads SVGEGT. The CDR3 length is 15 residues. V shed 4 bases, J shed 8 bases, and the junction held 4 bases outside the gene matches.

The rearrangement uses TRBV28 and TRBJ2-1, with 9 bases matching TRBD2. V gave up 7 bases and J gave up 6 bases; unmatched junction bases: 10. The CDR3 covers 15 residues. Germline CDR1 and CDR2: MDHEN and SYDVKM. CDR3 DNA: TGTGCCAGCATGGCGGCGGGAGGGCTCGCCAATGAGCAGTTCTTC. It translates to CASMAAGGLANEQFF.

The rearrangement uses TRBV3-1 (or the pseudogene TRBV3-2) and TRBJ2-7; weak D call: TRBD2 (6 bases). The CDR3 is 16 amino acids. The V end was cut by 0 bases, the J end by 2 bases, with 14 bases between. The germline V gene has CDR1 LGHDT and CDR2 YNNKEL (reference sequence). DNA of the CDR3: TGTGCCAGCAGCCAAGAGTCCGGGGAGGTGCCCTACGAGCAGTACTTC. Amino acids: CASSQESGEVPYEQYF.

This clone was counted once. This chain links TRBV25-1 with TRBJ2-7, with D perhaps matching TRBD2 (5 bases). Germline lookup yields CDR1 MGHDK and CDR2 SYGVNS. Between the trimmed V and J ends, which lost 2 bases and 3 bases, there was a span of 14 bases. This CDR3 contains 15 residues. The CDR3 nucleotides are TGTGCCAGCAGTGAACTAGACCGGGAAAGCTACGAGCAGTACTTC. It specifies CASSELDRESYEQYF.

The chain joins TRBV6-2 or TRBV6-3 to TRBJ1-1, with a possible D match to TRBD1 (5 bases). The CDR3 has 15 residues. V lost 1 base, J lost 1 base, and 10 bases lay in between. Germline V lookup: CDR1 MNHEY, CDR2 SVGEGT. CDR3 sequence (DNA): TGTGCCAGCAGTTACTTACCAGGGTCGAACACTGAAGCTTTCTTT. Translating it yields CASSYLPGSNTEAFF.

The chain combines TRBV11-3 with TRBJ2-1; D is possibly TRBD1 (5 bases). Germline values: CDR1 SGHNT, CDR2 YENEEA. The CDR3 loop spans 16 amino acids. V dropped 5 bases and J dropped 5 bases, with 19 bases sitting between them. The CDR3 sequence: CASSLGLEGVNNEQFF. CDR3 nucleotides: TGTGCCAGCAGCCTGGGATTGGAAGGGGTTAACAATGAGCAGTTCTTC.

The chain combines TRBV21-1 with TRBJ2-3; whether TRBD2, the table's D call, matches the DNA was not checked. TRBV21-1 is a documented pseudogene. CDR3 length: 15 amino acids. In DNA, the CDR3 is TGTGCCAGCAGCAAATATCCCAGGAGGGCAGATACGCAGTATTTT. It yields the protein CASSKYPRRADTQYF.

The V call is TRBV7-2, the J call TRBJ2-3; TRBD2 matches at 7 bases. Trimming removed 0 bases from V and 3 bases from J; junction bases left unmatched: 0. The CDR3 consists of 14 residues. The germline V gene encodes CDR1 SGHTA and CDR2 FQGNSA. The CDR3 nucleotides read TGTGCCAGCAGCTTAGCGCGGGGGACAGATACGCAGTATTTT. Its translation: CASSLARGTDTQYF.